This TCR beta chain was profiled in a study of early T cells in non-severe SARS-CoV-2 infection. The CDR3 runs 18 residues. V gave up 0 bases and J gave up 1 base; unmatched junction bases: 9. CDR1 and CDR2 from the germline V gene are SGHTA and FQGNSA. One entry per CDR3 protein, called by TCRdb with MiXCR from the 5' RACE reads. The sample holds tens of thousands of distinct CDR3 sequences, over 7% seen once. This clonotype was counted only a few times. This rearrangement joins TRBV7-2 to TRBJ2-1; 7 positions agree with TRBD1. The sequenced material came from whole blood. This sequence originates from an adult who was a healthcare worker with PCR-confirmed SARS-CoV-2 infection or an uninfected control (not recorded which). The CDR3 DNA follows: TGTGCCAGCAGCTTAGCAGGGGGCACGATCAGGTCCTACAATGAGCAGTTCTTC. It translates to CASSLAGGTIRSYNEQFF.